The 25 T cell receptor beta chains below were found in one sample sequenced in a study of cytomegalovirus exposure and HLA in healthy donors. Primers: 60 Vbeta forward and 13 Jbeta reverse. The protocol was immunoSEQ multiplex PCR, while the TCRdb copy is restricted to in-frame clones and leaves out a portion. The sample includes some 120,000 clones, 81% seen only once; the top ten take 2.2%. The sequenced sample was PBMCs. All receptors come from a woman between 40 and 50 years old in good health and CMV-seronegative.

This rearrangement joins TRBV29-1 to TRBJ1-1; the D is unclear. CDR3 length equals 15 residues. Trimming removed 0 bases at V and 7 bases at J, with 18 bases between. Germline V gene data show CDR1 as SQVTM and CDR2 as ANQGSEA. The CDR3 reads CSVEEYGTLAGEAFF. The CDR3 DNA reads as TGCAGCGTTGAAGAATACGGCACGTTGGCGGGTGAAGCTTTCTTT.

The chain has TRBV19 and TRBJ1-1; tentative D call: TRBD1 (5 bases). The CDR3 totals 15 residues. With 6 bases removed from V and 3 bases from J, the gap between germline ends came to 17 bases. CDR1 and CDR2 (germline): LNHDA, SQIVND (reference sequence). CDR3 sequence: CASRSLGGVDTEAFF. The DNA for the CDR3 is TGTGCCAGTAGATCCCTGGGGGGGGTTGACACTGAAGCTTTCTTT.

V is TRBV6-1 and J is TRBJ1-2, with no clear D. In germline, CDR1 is MNHNS, CDR2 SASEGT. The V and J ends lost 3 bases and 0 bases respectively, with 17 bases between them. The CDR3 loop spans 17 amino acids. CDR3 bases: TGTGCCAGCAGTGAGCGGGCAGTCATACCAGCTAACTATGGCTACACCTTC. Protein: CASSERAVIPANYGYTF.

This sequence joins TRBV4-3 and TRBJ1-2; 8 nucleotides agree with TRBD1. The junction had 10 bases not matched to a gene; V was cut back by 4 bases and J by 6 bases. The germline gives CDR1 LGHNA, CDR2 YSLEER. This CDR3 is 15 amino acids long. The CDR3 is CASSPSGQGVDGYTF. The CDR3 DNA reads as TGCGCCAGCAGCCCTAGCGGACAGGGAGTCGATGGCTACACCTTC.

The rearrangement uses TRBV5-8 and TRBJ1-1; perhaps TRBD1 as D (6 bases). Germline lookup yields CDR1 SGHTS and CDR2 YDEGEE. The CDR3 is 14 residues long. The V and J ends lost 1 base and 6 bases respectively, with 13 bases between them. CDR3 nucleotide sequence: TGTGCCAGCAGCTTGAATGACAGGACTGCTGAAGCTTTCTTT. It yields the protein CASSLNDRTAEAFF.

J is TRBJ1-1 and V is TRBV11-2, with 11 nucleotides matching TRBD1. Germline V gene sequence: CDR1 SGHAT, CDR2 FQNNGV. V lost 5 bases, J lost 1 base, and 3 bases stayed unmatched. CDR3 length: 15 amino acids. The CDR3 DNA sequence: TGTGCCAGCAGCAGGGACAGGGGGACGAACACTGAAGCTTTCTTT. Its protein product is CASSRDRGTNTEAFF.

This chain links TRBV11-2 with TRBJ2-1; tentatively, D is TRBD1 (5 bases). This CDR3 is built from 14 residues. The germline gives CDR1 SGHAT, CDR2 FQNNGV. V lost 1 base to trimming and J lost 6 bases, with 10 bases between them. The CDR3 region has the DNA TGTGCCAGCAGCTTAGTGGTGGGGCTCAATGAGCAGTTCTTC. It codes for CASSLVVGLNEQFF.

About this clone itself: The same CDR3 also results from other DNA sequences found in this sample. This chain connects TRBV7-6 to TRBJ2-2, with 11 bases lining up with TRBD2. With 4 bases clipped from V and 6 bases from J, the junction kept 4 bases outside the gene matches. CDR1 is SGHVS and CDR2 is FNYEAQ in the germline V gene. There are 15 residues in the CDR3. The CDR3 DNA is TGTGCCAGCAGCTCTAGCGGGGGGTTACCCGGGGAGCTGTTTTTT. Translating gives CASSSSGGLPGELFF.

The chain employs TRBV4-1 and TRBJ1-2; D remains ambiguous. The CDR3 spans 12 residues. Trimming pared 6 bases from V and 10 bases from J, leaving 15 bases between. The V gene's germline CDR1 is MGHRA and CDR2 YSYEKL. The CDR3 loop is CASRIEVDYYTF. The CDR3 DNA sequence: TGCGCCAGCAGAATCGAGGTGGATTACTACACCTTC.

The chain couples TRBV19 to TRBJ2-1, with 11 bases matching TRBD2. Germline V gene data show CDR1 as LNHDA and CDR2 as SQIVND (reference sequence). J lost 6 bases, V lost 6 bases, and 7 bases had no gene match. CDR3 length: 15 residues. CDR3 loop: CASRPLAGVPNEQFF. CDR3 nucleotide sequence: TGTGCCAGTAGGCCACTAGCGGGAGTGCCCAATGAGCAGTTCTTC.

The table lists this clone with a count of one. V usage is TRBV25-1 and J usage is TRBJ2-1; the D gene is possibly TRBD2 (6 bases). Trimming cost V 6 bases and J 6 bases, with 24 bases left between them. The CDR3 loop spans 17 amino acids. Germline-derived CDR1 and CDR2 are MGHDK and SYGVNS. CDR3 sequence (DNA): TGTGCCAGCAGGGCCCCGTTCGGGAGTTCCGTCAGCAATGAGCAGTTCTTC. This encodes CASRAPFGSSVSNEQFF.

This clone came up once. The chain links TRBV5-1 to TRBJ2-7, with D possibly matching TRBD2 (5 bases). CDR1 SGHRS and CDR2 YFSETQ come from the germline V gene. The V end was cut by 2 bases, the J end by 3 bases, with 12 bases between. CDR3 size: 14 residues. CDR3 sequence reads: CASSLGSAVYEQYF. CDR3 coding DNA: TGCGCCAGCAGCTTAGGTAGCGCCGTCTACGAGCAGTACTTC.

The rearrangement uses TRBV18 and TRBJ1-6; D is unresolved. The V gene's germline CDR1 is KGHSH and CDR2 LQKENI. The V gene lost 3 bases and the J gene lost 2 bases, with 14 bases spanning the gap. This CDR3 is built from 17 residues. Here the CDR3 reads CASSPTVVLPYNSPLHF. The CDR3 DNA sequence: TGTGCCAGCTCACCTACGGTCGTCCTTCCCTATAATTCACCCCTCCACTTT. Drawing the rest from reference TRBV18 and TRBJ1-6, the complete variable domain is NAGVMQNPRHLVRRRGQEARLRCSPMKGHSHVYWYRQLPEEGLKFMVYLQKENIIDESGMPKERFSAEFPKEGPSILRIQQVVRGDSAAYFCASSPTVVLPYNSPLHFGNGTRLTVT.

The chain employs TRBV20-1 and TRBJ2-5, with D possibly being TRBD2 (5 bases). The CDR3 is 11 amino acids. V was shortened by 3 bases and J by 4 bases, with 6 bases between the two germline ends. Germline-derived CDR1 and CDR2 are DFQATT and SNEGSKA (reference sequence). CDR3 bases: TGCAGTGCTAGCGGGGTAGAGACCCAGTACTTC. It codes for CSASGVETQYF.

The chain employs TRBV5-1 and TRBJ1-2; 8 bases match TRBD1. The germline V gene has CDR1 SGHRS and CDR2 YFSETQ. Unmatched junction bases numbered 15, after V lost 4 bases and J lost 4 bases. The CDR3 runs 17 residues. In nucleotides, the CDR3 is TGCGCCAGCAGCCTAATGTCAGGGGGCTTCATTAGCTATGGCTACACCTTC. It specifies CASSLMSGGFISYGYTF.

The chain combines TRBV2 with TRBJ1-1, with D hard to call. This CDR3 is 13 amino acids long. Trimming took 6 bases from V and 1 from J, leaving 9 bases between them. Germline V gene lookup returns CDR1 SNHLY and CDR2 FYNNEI. CDR3 residues: CASSKGGNTEAFF. The CDR3, as DNA: TGTGCCAGCAGCAAAGGCGGGAACACTGAAGCTTTCTTT.

The V and J genes are TRBV30 and TRBJ1-2; D might be TRBD1 (5 bases). Per the germline V gene, CDR1 is GTSNPN and CDR2 is SVGIG (reference sequence). V was cut by 4 bases and J by 2 bases, with 5 bases left in between. The CDR3 totals 11 residues. Written as DNA, the CDR3 is TGTGCCTGGACAGGGAACTATGGCTACACCTTC. Its protein product is CAWTGNYGYTF.

The genes are TRBV18 and TRBJ2-1; TRBD2 matches 9 bases. This CDR3 spans 16 amino acids. Trimming cost V 2 bases and J 5 bases; bases outside gene matches: 7. Per the germline V gene, CDR1 is KGHSH and CDR2 is LQKENI. The CDR3 loop is CASSPAGTSLNNEQFF. The CDR3 DNA reads TGTGCCAGCTCACCAGCCGGGACTAGCCTTAACAATGAGCAGTTCTTC.

The rearrangement links TRBV4-1 to TRBJ1-4; 7 bases are a match to TRBD1. The CDR3 extends over 15 amino acids. Per the germline V gene, CDR1 is MGHRA and CDR2 is YSYEKL. V lost 2 bases to trimming and J lost 8 bases; unmatched junction nucleotides: 8. For the CDR3, the DNA is TGCGCCAGCAGCCAACCCACGACAGGGAAGGAAAAACTGTTTTTT. Its translation is CASSQPTTGKEKLFF.

V and J are TRBV6-1 and TRBJ2-5; 7 nucleotides match TRBD1. This CDR3 has 12 residues. The trim removed 3 bases at V and 13 bases at J, leaving 8 bases unmatched. Germline assignment: CDR1 MNHNS and CDR2 SASEGT. The CDR3 sequence is CASSDGQVRLYF. For the CDR3, the DNA is TGTGCCAGCAGTGATGGACAGGTCAGGCTGTACTTC.

The chain is built from TRBV4-1 and TRBJ1-2, with 9 nucleotides matching TRBD1. Germline loops: CDR1 MGHRA, CDR2 YSYEKL. This CDR3 is built from 17 residues. With V trimmed by 4 bases and J by 5 bases, 14 bases remained unmatched. The CDR3 bases are TGCGCCAGCAGCCGAGACGGTAAAACAGGGGGCTCTTATGGCTACACCTTC. Protein sequence: CASSRDGKTGGSYGYTF.

This clone was seen only a few times. The chain combines TRBV7-9 with TRBJ1-1; D is unclear. Germline CDR1 and CDR2: SEHNR and FQNEAQ (reference sequence). Deletions cut 2 bases from V and 1 base from J, with 2 bases between. The CDR3 has 12 residues. The CDR3 region is CASSLQNTEAFF. In nucleotides, the CDR3 is TGTGCCAGCAGCTTACAGAACACTGAAGCTTTCTTT.

DNA for the CDR3: TGTGCCAGCAGTCCCCAACAGGGGAGGCACTATGGCTACACCTTC. It codes for CASSPQQGRHYGYTF. The J gene is TRBJ1-2, the V gene TRBV28; 7 bases are shared with TRBD1. V lost 5 bases and J lost 3; bases outside the gene matches: 9. Germline lookup yields CDR1 MDHEN and CDR2 SYDVKM. The CDR3 is 15 amino acids.

The rearrangement links TRBV11-3 to TRBJ2-3, with D tentatively TRBD2 (6 bases). Trimming stripped 4 bases from V and 2 bases from J, with 16 bases between. Germline CDR1 SGHNT, CDR2 YENEEA. This CDR3 contains 16 residues. The CDR3, as DNA: TGTGCCAGCAGCTCGGGAAGAAGGGAGGCCACAGATACGCAGTATTTT. This gives the protein CASSSGRREATDTQYF.

A single count supports this clone. The chain has TRBV6-5 and TRBJ2-3, with D perhaps matching TRBD2 (5 bases). Germline assignment: CDR1 MNHEY and CDR2 SVGAGI. Trimming left V 6 bases short and J 3 bases short, with 13 bases between. The CDR3 consists of 14 residues. CDR3 in DNA: TGTGCCAGCAGCCGAGGGCTGGGGACAGATACGCAGTATTTT. This sequence encodes CASSRGLGTDTQYF.